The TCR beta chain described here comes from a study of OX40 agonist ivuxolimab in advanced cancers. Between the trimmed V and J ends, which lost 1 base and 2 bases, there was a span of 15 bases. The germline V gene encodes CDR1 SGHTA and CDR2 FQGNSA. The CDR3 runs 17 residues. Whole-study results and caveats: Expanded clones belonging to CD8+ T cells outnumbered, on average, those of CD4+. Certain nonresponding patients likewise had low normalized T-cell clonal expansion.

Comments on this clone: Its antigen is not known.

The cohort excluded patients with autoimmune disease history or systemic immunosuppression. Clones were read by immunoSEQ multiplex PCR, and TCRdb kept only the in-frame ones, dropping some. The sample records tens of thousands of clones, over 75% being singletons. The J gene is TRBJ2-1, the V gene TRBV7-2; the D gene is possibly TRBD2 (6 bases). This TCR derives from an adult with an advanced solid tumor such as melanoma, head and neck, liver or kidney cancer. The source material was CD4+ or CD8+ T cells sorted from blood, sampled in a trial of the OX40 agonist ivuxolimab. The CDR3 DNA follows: TGTGCCAGCAGCTTAGGGGGACGGGGGAAAACCTACAATGAGCAGTTCTTC. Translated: CASSLGGRGKTYNEQFF.